A selection of T cell receptor beta chains follows, all from one sample in a study of T cells in Graves' hyperthyroidism and ophthalmopathy. TCRdb recomputed calls from the multiplex PCR reads with MiXCR, one row per CDR3 protein. The sample lists around 97,000 distinct CDR3 sequences; approximately 50% were seen once. The sample was blood. These receptors originate from a man aged 35 to 55 with Graves' hyperthyroidism. CDR3s include the opening cysteine and the closing phenylalanine or tryptophan. A D gene is named only where the DNA matches it firmly. Size is stated for part of the rows, as once, few or many counts, or as a class when the clone is expanded.

TGTGCCAGCAGCTTACCCCGGACAGGGAGCAATCAGCCCCAGCATTTT	CASSLPRTGSNQPQHF	-	TRBJ1-5	TRBD1	TRBV7-6
TGTGCCAGCAGCGCCGGGCCTGTTGGTCATGAGCAGTTCTTC	CASSAGPVGHEQFF	many	TRBJ2-1	-	TRBV9
TGTGCCAGCAGGCTAACTAGCGCCTACAATGAGCAGTTCTTC	CASRLTSAYNEQFF	-	TRBJ2-1	TRBD2	TRBV2
TGTGCCTGGAGTGAAGGGGGGGCCAATGAGCAGTTCTTC	CAWSEGGANEQFF	-	TRBJ2-1	-	TRBV7-3
TGTGCCAGCAGTTTACGGGACAGGGCCCCCACAGATACGCAGTATTTT	CASSLRDRAPTDTQYF	few	TRBJ2-3	TRBD1	TRBV2
TGTGCCAGCACCTCCCTAACGGACGGAAACAATGAGCAGTTCTTC	CASTSLTDGNNEQFF	few	TRBJ2-1	-	TRBV28
TGCGCCAGCAGCCAATCTACTATGGGGAGGGAGACCCAGTACTTC	CASSQSTMGRETQYF	many	TRBJ2-5	-	TRBV4-3
TGTGCCAGCAGCTTGCTCAGGGACTCCGCCGGGGAGCAGTACTTC	CASSLLRDSAGEQYF	-	TRBJ2-7	-	TRBV7-2
TGCAGTGCTAGGAAGGCAGGAGAGTACACTGAAGCTTTCTTT	CSARKAGEYTEAFF	many	TRBJ1-1	-	TRBV20-1
TGTGCCAGCAGCTCACCAATCCCTAGCGCCTACAATGAGCAGTTCTTC	CASSSPIPSAYNEQFF	-	TRBJ2-1	-	TRBV11-3
TGCGCCAGCAGCTTGGCTCCCCCGTCGGGAGGGAATCTTTGGGGTGAGACCCAGTACTTC	CASSLAPPSGGNLWGETQYF	many	TRBJ2-5	TRBD2	TRBV5-1
TGCGCCAGCCGAGACAGGGGCCGCAGTGGCTACACCTTC	CASRDRGRSGYTF	many	TRBJ1-2	TRBD1	TRBV10-2
TGTGCCAGTAGTCTGGACAGTGACACAGATACGCAGTATTTT	CASSLDSDTDTQYF	-	TRBJ2-3	-	TRBV19
TGCAGTGCTAGGGGGTCACCCCTCCACTTT	CSARGSPLHF	-	TRBJ1-6	-	TRBV20-1
TGTGCCAGCAGCCCGGCGGGGGACACAGATACGCAGTATTTT	CASSPAGDTDTQYF	few	TRBJ2-3	TRBD2	TRBV5-4
TGTGCCAGCAATAGGGAGCGCGATCAGCCCCAGCATTTT	CASNRERDQPQHF	many	TRBJ1-5	-	TRBV2
TGTGCCAGCAGTTTTGATGGGATGGGTCGCAATCAGCCCCAGCATTTT	CASSFDGMGRNQPQHF	once	TRBJ1-5	-	TRBV28
TGTGCCAGCAGCCTGTCCGGGGACTTAAACTATGGCTACACCTTC	CASSLSGDLNYGYTF	many	TRBJ1-2	-	TRBV7-9
TGCAGTGCTAGGGGGACAGGGATGCACACTGAAGCTTTCTTT	CSARGTGMHTEAFF	once	TRBJ1-1	TRBD1	TRBV20-1
TGTGCCAGCAGCTGGGGACTAGCGGGAAACAATGAGCAGTTCTTC	CASSWGLAGNNEQFF	many	TRBJ2-1	TRBD2	TRBV7-3
TGTGCCAGCAGCCCCGGAGTTACAAAACAAGAGACCCAGTACTTC	CASSPGVTKQETQYF	many	TRBJ2-5	-	TRBV7-9
TGCGCCAGCAGCGCCGGGACAGGTGACTACGAGCAGTACTTC	CASSAGTGDYEQYF	many	TRBJ2-7	TRBD1	TRBV4-3
TGTGCCAGCAGCTTGGGTCCCAATGAGCAGTTCTTC	CASSLGPNEQFF	many	TRBJ2-1	-	TRBV5-6
TGTGCCAGCAGAGCGACGGAAGAGACCCAGTACTTC	CASRATEETQYF	many	TRBJ2-5	-	TRBV6-2/TRBV6-3
TGTGCCAGCAGTACCGGGACAGTCCTCTCTGGGGCCAACGTCCTGACTTTC	CASSTGTVLSGANVLTF	-	TRBJ2-6	TRBD1	TRBV9
TGTGCCACCAGCAGAGAAGGAGGGAGTCAGTACTTC	CATSREGGSQYF	-	TRBJ2-7	-	TRBV15
TGTGCCATCAGTGAGCCAGGACTAGGGGCCTTTCAAAATGAGCAGTTCTTC	CAISEPGLGAFQNEQFF	-	TRBJ2-1	TRBD2	TRBV10-3
TGTGCCAGCAGTTTATTTAGCGGGGAGTACAATGAGCAGTTCTTC	CASSLFSGEYNEQFF	-	TRBJ2-1	TRBD2	TRBV7-2
TGTGCCAGCAGCCATCCTACCCGCCGTCCCGGGACATTTTCTGGGGCCAACGTCCTGACTTTC	CASSHPTRRPGTFSGANVLTF	many	TRBJ2-6	-	TRBV7-9
TGTGCCAGCAGCTTCTTTAGGGGGGGTTCGAACACCGGGGAGCTGTTTTTT	CASSFFRGGSNTGELFF	few	TRBJ2-2	-	TRBV11-2
TGTACCAGCAGCTTAAGGGAGGCATTAATCAATGAGCAGTTCTTC	CTSSLREALINEQFF	-	TRBJ2-1	-	TRBV7-3
TGTGCCAGCAGAACGGGGGATACGCAGTATTTT	CASRTGDTQYF	-	TRBJ2-3	-	TRBV6-6
TGTGCCAGCAGCTTAGCGGGAGGGGACACCATATATTTT	CASSLAGGDTIYF	many	TRBJ1-3	-	TRBV7-9
TGTGCCAGCAGCTTTTGGAAACAAGAGACCCAGTACTTC	CASSFWKQETQYF	many	TRBJ2-5	-	TRBV7-9
TGTGCCAGCAGTGCAGGAACTGATGTTGGCACAGATACGCATTATTTT	CASSAGTDVGTDTHYF	-	TRBJ2-3	-	TRBV2
TGTGCCAGCAGCCGTGGGACAGGCGACACAGATACGCAGTATTTT	CASSRGTGDTDTQYF	many	TRBJ2-3	TRBD1	TRBV5-6
TGTGCCAGCAGCTTAGACCCGGGACTAGCGGGAGGGCCCCTTGCTGAGCAGTTCTTC	CASSLDPGLAGGPLAEQFF	many	TRBJ2-1	TRBD2	TRBV7-9
TGTGCCAGCAGTGACCCGGGACCGAGCTCTGGAAACACCATATATTTT	CASSDPGPSSGNTIYF	-	TRBJ1-3	-	TRBV6-4
TGTGCCAGCAGTCCATACAATGAGCAGTTCTTC	CASSPYNEQFF	many	TRBJ2-1	-	TRBV6-2/TRBV6-3
TGTGCCAGCAGCGGGACACCTAATAATTCACCCCTCCACTTT	CASSGTPNNSPLHF	many	TRBJ1-6	-	TRBV7-9
TGCAGCGTTGGTGACAGGGATGGCACAGATACGCAGTATTTT	CSVGDRDGTDTQYF	-	TRBJ2-3	TRBD1	TRBV29-1
TGTGCCAGCAGCTCCGGACGGACAGGGAAGTGGGAGCAGTACTTC	CASSSGRTGKWEQYF	-	TRBJ2-7	TRBD1	TRBV7-8
TGTGCCAGTAGTACCTCCGGGACCGTCGGCAATCAGCCCCAGCATTTT	CASSTSGTVGNQPQHF	-	TRBJ1-5	-	TRBV19
TGTGCCAGCATCCACAGGGAGGGAGAGACCCAGTACTTC	CASIHREGETQYF	few	TRBJ2-5	-	TRBV28
TGCAGCGTGTTCAGGGGGGTTAGCGGGTGGAACTCCTACGAGCAGTACTTC	CSVFRGVSGWNSYEQYF	-	TRBJ2-7	-	TRBV29-1
TGCAGCGGCAGACTAGCGGGAAGCTACGAGCAGTACTTC	CSGRLAGSYEQYF	many	TRBJ2-7	TRBD2	TRBV29-1
TGTGCCAGCAGCTTTTTGCCTAGCGGGGACAGCTCCTACAATGAGCAGTTCTTC	CASSFLPSGDSSYNEQFF	-	TRBJ2-1	TRBD2	TRBV11-1
TGTGCCAGCACTCCTGGGAACGTTAATGAAAAACTGTTTTTT	CASTPGNVNEKLFF	many	TRBJ1-4	-	TRBV25-1